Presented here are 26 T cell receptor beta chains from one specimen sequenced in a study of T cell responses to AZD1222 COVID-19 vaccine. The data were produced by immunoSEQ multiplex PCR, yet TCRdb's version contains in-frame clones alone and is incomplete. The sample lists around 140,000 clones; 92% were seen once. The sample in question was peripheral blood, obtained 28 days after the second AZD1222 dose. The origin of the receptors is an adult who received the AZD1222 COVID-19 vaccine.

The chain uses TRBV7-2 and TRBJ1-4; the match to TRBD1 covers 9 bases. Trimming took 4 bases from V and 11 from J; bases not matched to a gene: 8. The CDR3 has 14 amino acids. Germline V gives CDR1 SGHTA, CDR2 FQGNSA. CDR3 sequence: CASSSRGQGRKLFF. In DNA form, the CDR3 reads TGTGCCAGCAGCTCTAGGGGACAGGGAAGGAAACTGTTTTTT.

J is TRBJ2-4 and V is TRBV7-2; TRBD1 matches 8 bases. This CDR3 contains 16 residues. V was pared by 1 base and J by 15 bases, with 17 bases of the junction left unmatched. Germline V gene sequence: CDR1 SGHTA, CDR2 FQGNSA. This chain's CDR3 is CASSLGPTGQGPDLYF. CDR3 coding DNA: TGTGCCAGCAGCTTAGGGCCCACAGGACAGGGACCCGACTTGTACTTC.

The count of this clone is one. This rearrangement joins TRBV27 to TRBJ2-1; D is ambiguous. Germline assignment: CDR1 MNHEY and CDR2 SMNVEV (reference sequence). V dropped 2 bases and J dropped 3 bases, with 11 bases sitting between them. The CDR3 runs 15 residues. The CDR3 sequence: CASSLGSPVYNEQFF. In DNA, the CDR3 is TGTGCCAGCAGTTTAGGTTCGCCGGTCTACAATGAGCAGTTCTTC.

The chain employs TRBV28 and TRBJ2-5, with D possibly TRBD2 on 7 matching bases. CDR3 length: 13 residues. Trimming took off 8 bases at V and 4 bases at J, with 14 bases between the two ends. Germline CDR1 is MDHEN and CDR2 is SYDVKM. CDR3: CASLSGGPETQYF. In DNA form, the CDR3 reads TGTGCCAGCCTATCCGGGGGGCCAGAGACCCAGTACTTC.

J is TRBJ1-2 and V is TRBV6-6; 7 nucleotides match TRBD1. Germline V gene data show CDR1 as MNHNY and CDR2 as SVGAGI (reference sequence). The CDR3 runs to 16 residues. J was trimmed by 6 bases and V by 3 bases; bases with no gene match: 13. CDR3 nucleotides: TGTGCCAGCAGTTATAAGGGGGCGCATCTTTCTAATGGCTACACCTTC. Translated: CASSYKGAHLSNGYTF.

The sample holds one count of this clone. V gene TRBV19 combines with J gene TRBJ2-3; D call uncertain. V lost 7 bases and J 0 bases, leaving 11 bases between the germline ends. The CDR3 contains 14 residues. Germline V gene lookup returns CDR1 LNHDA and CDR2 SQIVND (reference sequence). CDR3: CASKAAFSTDTQYF. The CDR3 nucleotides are TGTGCCAGTAAGGCTGCCTTTAGCACAGATACGCAGTATTTT.

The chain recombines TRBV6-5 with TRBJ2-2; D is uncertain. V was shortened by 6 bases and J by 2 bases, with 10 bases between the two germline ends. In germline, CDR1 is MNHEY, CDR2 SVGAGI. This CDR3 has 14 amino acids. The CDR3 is CASRDRINTGELFF. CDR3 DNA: TGTGCCAGCAGGGACCGAATAAACACCGGGGAGCTGTTTTTT.

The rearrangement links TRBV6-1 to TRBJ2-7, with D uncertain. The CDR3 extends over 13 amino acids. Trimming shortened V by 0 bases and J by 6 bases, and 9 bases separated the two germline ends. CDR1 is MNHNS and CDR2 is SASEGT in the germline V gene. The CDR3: CASSEAPVREQYF. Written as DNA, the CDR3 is TGTGCCAGCAGTGAAGCGCCCGTACGCGAGCAGTACTTC.

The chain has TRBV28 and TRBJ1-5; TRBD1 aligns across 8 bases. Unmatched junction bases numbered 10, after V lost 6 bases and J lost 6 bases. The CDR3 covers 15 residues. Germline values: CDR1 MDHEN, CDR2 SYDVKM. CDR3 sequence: CASSLDRDGGQPQHF. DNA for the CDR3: TGTGCCAGCAGCCTGGACAGGGATGGAGGTCAGCCCCAGCATTTT.

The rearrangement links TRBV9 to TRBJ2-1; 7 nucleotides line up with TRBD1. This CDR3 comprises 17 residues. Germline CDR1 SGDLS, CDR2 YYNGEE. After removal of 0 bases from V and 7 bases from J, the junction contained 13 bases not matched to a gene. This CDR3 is CASSVGGQLRVENEQFF. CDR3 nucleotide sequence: TGTGCCAGCAGCGTAGGGGGACAGCTAAGGGTCGAGAATGAGCAGTTCTTC. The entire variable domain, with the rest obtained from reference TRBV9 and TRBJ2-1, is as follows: DSGVTQTPKHLITATGQRVTLRCSPRSGDLSVYWYQQSLDQGLQFLIQYYNGEERAKGNILERFSAQQFPDLHSELNLSSLELGDSALYFCASSVGGQLRVENEQFFGPGTRLTVL.

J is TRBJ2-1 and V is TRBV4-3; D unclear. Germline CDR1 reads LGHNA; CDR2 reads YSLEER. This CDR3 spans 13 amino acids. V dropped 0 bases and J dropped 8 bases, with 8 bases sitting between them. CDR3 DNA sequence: TGCGCCAGCAGCCAAGACCCCAGGTATGAGCAGTTCTTC. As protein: CASSQDPRYEQFF.

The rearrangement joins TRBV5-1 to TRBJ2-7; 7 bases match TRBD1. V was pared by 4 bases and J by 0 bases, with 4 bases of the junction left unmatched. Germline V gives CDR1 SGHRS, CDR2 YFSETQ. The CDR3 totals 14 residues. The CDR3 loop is CASSIQGSSYEQYF. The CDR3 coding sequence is TGCGCCAGCAGCATACAGGGGTCCTCCTACGAGCAGTACTTC.

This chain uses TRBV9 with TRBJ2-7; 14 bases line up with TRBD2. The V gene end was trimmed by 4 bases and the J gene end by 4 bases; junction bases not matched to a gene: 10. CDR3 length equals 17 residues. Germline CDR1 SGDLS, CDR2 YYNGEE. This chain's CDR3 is CASSKGLAGVRPYEQYF. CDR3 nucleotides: TGTGCCAGCAGCAAGGGACTAGCGGGAGTTCGTCCTTACGAGCAGTACTTC.

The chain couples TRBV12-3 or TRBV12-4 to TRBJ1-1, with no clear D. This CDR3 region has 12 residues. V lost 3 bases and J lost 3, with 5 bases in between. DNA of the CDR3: TGTGCCAGCAGTTTCATGGACACTGAAGCTTTCTTT. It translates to CASSFMDTEAFF.

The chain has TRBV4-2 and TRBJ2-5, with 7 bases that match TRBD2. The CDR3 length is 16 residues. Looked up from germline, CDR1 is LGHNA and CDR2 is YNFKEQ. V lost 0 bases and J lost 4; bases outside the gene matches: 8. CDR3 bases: TGTGCCAGCAGCCAAGACAGGGAGGGCCAATTAGAGACCCAGTACTTC. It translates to CASSQDREGQLETQYF.

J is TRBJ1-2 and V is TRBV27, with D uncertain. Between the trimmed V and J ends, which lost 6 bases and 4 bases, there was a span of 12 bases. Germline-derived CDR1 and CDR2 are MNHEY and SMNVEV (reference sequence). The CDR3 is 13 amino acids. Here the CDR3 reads CASRRAGGYGYTF. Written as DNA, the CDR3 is TGTGCCAGCAGAAGAGCAGGAGGCTATGGCTACACCTTC.

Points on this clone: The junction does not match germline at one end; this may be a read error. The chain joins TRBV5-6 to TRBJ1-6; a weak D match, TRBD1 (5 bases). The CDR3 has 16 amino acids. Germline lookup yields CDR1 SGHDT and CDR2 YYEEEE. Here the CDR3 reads CASTLGVSGAPIPLHF. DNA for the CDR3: TGTGCCAGCACCTTGGGAGTTAGCGGGGCCCCGATCCCCCTCCACTTT.

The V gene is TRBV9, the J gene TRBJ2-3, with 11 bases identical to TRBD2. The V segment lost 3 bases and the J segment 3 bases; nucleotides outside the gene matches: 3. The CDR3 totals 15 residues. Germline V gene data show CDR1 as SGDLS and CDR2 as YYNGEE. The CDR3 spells CASSGLAGITDTQYF. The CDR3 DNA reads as TGTGCCAGCAGCGGACTAGCGGGAATTACAGATACGCAGTATTTT.

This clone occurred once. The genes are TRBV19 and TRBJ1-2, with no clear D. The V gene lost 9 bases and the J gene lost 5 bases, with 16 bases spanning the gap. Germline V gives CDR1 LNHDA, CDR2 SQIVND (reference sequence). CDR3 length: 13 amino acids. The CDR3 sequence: CASARDGGYGYTF. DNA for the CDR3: TGTGCCAGCGCTCGGGATGGAGGGTATGGCTACACCTTC.

The CDR3 reads CASHSGDRSPTQYF. Written as DNA, the CDR3 is TGTGCCAGCCACTCCGGGGACAGGAGCCCGACCCAGTACTTC. V usage is TRBV7-9 and J usage is TRBJ2-5, with 8 positions matching TRBD1. The germline V gene encodes CDR1 SEHNR and CDR2 FQNEAQ (reference sequence). V lost 8 bases to trimming and J lost 7 bases; unmatched junction nucleotides: 12. The CDR3 has 14 amino acids.

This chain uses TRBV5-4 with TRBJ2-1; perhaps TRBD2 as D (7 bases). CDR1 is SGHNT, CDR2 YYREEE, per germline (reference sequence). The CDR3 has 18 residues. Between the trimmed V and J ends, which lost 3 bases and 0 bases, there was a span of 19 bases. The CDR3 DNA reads TGTGCCAGCAGCTCACGTACGGGGGGCGGTCACTCCTACAATGAGCAGTTCTTC. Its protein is CASSSRTGGGHSYNEQFF.

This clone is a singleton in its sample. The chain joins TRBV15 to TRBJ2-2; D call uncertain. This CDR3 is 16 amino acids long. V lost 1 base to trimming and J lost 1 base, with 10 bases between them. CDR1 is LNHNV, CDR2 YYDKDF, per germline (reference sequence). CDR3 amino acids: CATSRGVSMNTGELFF. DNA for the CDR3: TGTGCCACCAGCAGAGGCGTCTCGATGAACACCGGGGAGCTGTTTTTT.

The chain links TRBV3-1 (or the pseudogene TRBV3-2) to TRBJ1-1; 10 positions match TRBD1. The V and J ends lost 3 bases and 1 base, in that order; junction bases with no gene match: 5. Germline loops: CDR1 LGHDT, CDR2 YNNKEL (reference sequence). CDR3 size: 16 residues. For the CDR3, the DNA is TGTGCCAGCAGCCAGTCCGGGACAGGGGAGAACACTGAAGCTTTCTTT. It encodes CASSQSGTGENTEAFF.

CDR3 DNA: TGTGCCAGCAGCCCCGGACCGTACACTGAAGCTTTCTTT. It codes for CASSPGPYTEAFF. The rearrangement joins TRBV3-1 (or the pseudogene TRBV3-2) to TRBJ1-1; D remains ambiguous. V lost 4 bases and J lost 3, with 9 bases in between. The CDR3 spans 13 residues. CDR1 and CDR2 (germline): LGHDT, YNNKEL (reference sequence).

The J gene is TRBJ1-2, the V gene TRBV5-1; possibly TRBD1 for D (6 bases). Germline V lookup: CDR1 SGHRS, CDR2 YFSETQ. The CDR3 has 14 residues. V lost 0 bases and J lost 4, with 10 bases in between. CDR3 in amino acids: CASSLEGGGYGYTF. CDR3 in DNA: TGCGCCAGCAGCTTGGAGGGAGGGGGCTATGGCTACACCTTC.

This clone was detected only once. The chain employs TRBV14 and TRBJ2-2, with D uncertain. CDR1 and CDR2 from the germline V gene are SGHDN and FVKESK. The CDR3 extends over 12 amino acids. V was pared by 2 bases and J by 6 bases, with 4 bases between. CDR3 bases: TGTGCCAGCAGCCAAAGGGCCGGGGAGCTGTTTTTT. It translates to CASSQRAGELFF.